This TCR beta chain was profiled in a study of blood T cell repertoires in COVID-19. Turning to the study itself: Acute-phase and convalescent COVID-19 samples originated in the United States, Italy and Spain. PBMCs, B-cell-depleted T cells, or T cells were the source of the cDNA or gDNA that made up the material.

The authors' processing: The assay estimated nucleated cells by amplifying reference gene primers. The method was immunoSEQ multiplex PCR; TCRdb's version includes in-frame clones alone and lacks a portion of them. For V, J and clone size, that table is used; D and trimming come from the DNA. Here the sample spans about 140,000 clones, over 60% being singletons. V dropped 6 bases and J dropped 4 bases, with 22 bases sitting between them. Germline loops: CDR1 SGHRS, CDR2 YFSETQ. The CDR3 sequence is 16 residues long. The chain combines TRBV5-1 with TRBJ2-5, with D possibly TRBD2 on 7 matching bases. Sequencing used peripheral blood. The origin of this receptor is a man aged 50 to 60 with acute or convalescent COVID-19. The CDR3 sequence is CASTHEGVGGPETQYF. DNA for the CDR3: TGCGCCAGCACCCACGAGGGTGTGGGGGGGCCAGAGACCCAGTACTTC.